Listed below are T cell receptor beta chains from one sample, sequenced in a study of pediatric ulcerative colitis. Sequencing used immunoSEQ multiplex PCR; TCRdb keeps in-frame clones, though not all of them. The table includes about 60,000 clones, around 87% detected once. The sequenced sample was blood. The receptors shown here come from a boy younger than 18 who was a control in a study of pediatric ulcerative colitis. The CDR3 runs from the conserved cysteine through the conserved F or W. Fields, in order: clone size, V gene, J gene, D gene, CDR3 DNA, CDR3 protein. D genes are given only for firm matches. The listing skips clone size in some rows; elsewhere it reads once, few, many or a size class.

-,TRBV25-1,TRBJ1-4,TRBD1,TGTGCCAGCAGGGACAGGGGCTATGAAAAACTGTTTTTT,CASRDRGYEKLFF
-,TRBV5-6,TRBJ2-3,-,TGTGCCAGCAGCTTCATGGGCCCTCCCAACACAGATACGCAGTATTTT,CASSFMGPPNTDTQYF
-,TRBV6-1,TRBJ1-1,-,TGTGCCAGCAGTAATGGATTCAGGCTAACTGAAGCTTTCTTT,CASSNGFRLTEAFF
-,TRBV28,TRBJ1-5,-,TGTGCCAGCAGTTTGATCGGTTCTGGCCAGCCCCAGCATTTT,CASSLIGSGQPQHF
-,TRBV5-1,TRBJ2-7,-,TGCGCCAGCAGCTTACAATTCTACGAGCAGTACTTC,CASSLQFYEQYF
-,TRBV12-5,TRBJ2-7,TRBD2,TGTGCTAGTGGTTTGACTAGCGGGGTAGACGAGCAGTACTTC,CASGLTSGVDEQYF
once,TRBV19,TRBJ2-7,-,TGTGCCAGTAGTAAGGGACACGGATTCGGCGAGCAGTACTTC,CASSKGHGFGEQYF
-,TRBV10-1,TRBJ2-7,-,TGCGCCAGCAGTGAGGGCGAGAGCTCCTACGAGCAGTACTTC,CASSEGESSYEQYF
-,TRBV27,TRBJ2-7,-,TGTGCCAGCGGACTATCGGGACAATTCTACGAGCAGTACTTC,CASGLSGQFYEQYF
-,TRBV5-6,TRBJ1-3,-,TGTGCCAGCAGCTTCAGGGACTCTGGAAACACCATATATTTT,CASSFRDSGNTIYF
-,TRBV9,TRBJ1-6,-,TGTGCCAGCAGCCCCCTAAGCTCACCCCTCCACTTT,CASSPLSSPLHF
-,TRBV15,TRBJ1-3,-,TGTGCCACCAGCCCCCAGACCGGGTACAGCTCTGGAAACACCATATATTTT,CATSPQTGYSSGNTIYF
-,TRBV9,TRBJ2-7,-,TGTGCCAGCAGCGAGTCGACAGGCGATTACTACGAGCAGTACTTC,CASSESTGDYYEQYF
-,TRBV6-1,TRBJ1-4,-,TGTGCCAGTGACCACACGCATGAAAAACTGTTTTTT,CASDHTHEKLFF
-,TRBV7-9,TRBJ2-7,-,TGTGCCAGCAGCCACCCCAGAGGGCCCTACGAGCAGTACTTC,CASSHPRGPYEQYF
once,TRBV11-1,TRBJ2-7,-,TGTGCCAGCAGCCAAGGGAGCGGCTCTCCCCGCTACGAGCAGTACTTC,CASSQGSGSPRYEQYF
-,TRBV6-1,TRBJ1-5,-,TGTGCCAGCAGTGCAGGGCCCAATCAGCCCCAGCATTTT,CASSAGPNQPQHF
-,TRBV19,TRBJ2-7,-,TGTGCCAGTAGTATAGCTGCCCATCTAGGTGAGCAGTACTTC,CASSIAAHLGEQYF
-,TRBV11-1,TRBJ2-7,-,TGTGCCAGCAGCTTAGAGGGGTTAGGACCCTACGAGCAGTACTTC,CASSLEGLGPYEQYF
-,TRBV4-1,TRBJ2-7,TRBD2,TGCGCCAGCAGCCAATTACGCGGGACTATCTACGAGCAGTACTTC,CASSQLRGTIYEQYF
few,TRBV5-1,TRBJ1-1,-,TGCGCCAGCAGCTTGGGAGTGAACACTGAAGCTTTCTTT,CASSLGVNTEAFF
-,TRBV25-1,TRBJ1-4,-,TGTGCCAGCAGTGAAGGGTGGCAGGGAGGTGAAAAACTGTTTTTT,CASSEGWQGGEKLFF
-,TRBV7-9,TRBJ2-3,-,TGTGCCAGCAGCTTTTCTAGCACAGATACGCAGTATTTT,CASSFSSTDTQYF
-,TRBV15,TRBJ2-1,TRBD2,TGTGCCACCAGCAGAGAGCGGGAGGGCTGGAATGAGCAGTTCTTC,CATSREREGWNEQFF
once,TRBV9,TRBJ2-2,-,TGTGCCAGCAGCGTAGTCCGAGACACCGGGGAGCTGTTTTTT,CASSVVRDTGELFF
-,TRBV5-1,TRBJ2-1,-,TGCGCCAGCACCCCGAACTCTCCCTACAATGAGCAGTTCTTC,CASTPNSPYNEQFF
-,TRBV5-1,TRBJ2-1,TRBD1,TGCGCCAGCAGCACCTCCGGGACAGGGTACAATGAGCAGTTCTTC,CASSTSGTGYNEQFF
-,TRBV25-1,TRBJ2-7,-,TGTGCCAGCAGTGCCTCCCCGGCTCGGGGCTCCTACGAGCAGTACTTC,CASSASPARGSYEQYF
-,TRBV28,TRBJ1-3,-,TGTGCCAGCAGTCCGTCAGGTTCTGGAAACACCATATATTTT,CASSPSGSGNTIYF
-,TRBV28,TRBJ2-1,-,TGTGCCAGCAGTTTTGATCAGGGGGGAAATCGGGGCAATGAGCAGTTCTTC,CASSFDQGGNRGNEQFF
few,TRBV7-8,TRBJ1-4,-,TGTGCCAGCAGCTTAGAACGCGATGAAAAACTGTTTTTT,CASSLERDEKLFF
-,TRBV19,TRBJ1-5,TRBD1,TGTGCCAGTAGTCTCCAGGGGGGGAGTCAGCCCCAGCATTTT,CASSLQGGSQPQHF
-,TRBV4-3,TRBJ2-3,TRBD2,TGCGCCAGCAGCCAAGATGGTGTAGCGGGGGGGACCCTCACAGATACGCAGTATTTT,CASSQDGVAGGTLTDTQYF
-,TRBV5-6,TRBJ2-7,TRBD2,TGTGCCAGCAGCCCACAAGGGCGGGGGGGCGGCTCCTACGAGCAGTACTTC,CASSPQGRGGGSYEQYF
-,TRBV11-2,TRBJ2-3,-,TGTGCCAGCAGCTTAGATCCCCGGGACGGGTATTTT,CASSLDPRDGYF
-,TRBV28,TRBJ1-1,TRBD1,TGTGCCAGCTGTCCGGGACAGGGGATTGAAGCTTTCTTT,CASCPGQGIEAFF
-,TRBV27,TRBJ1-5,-,TGTGCCAGCAGTATATTGGCCAATTTCGGCCAGCCCCAGCATTTT,CASSILANFGQPQHF
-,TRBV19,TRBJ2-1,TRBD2,TGTGCCAGTAGTATAGTCGATAGCGGGAGAGCGGATGAGCAGTTCTTC,CASSIVDSGRADEQFF
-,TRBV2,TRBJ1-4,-,TGTGCCAGCAGTGATCAGGGGTATTATGGCGAAAAACTGTTTTTT,CASSDQGYYGEKLFF
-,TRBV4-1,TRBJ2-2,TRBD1,TGCGCCAGCAGCTACCCCGACAGGGGAGAGGGGAACGGGGAGCTGTTTTTT,CASSYPDRGEGNGELFF
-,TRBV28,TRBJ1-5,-,TGTGCCAGCAGTTTTCGAGGACCCCAGCATTTT,CASSFRGPQHF
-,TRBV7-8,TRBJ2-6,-,TGTGCCAGCAGCTTAAAAGGGCCTGGGGCCAACGTCCTGACTTTC,CASSLKGPGANVLTF
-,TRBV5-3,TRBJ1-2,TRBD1,TGTGCCGGAACAGGGGCTTGTAACTATGGCTACACCTTC,CAGTGACNYGYTF
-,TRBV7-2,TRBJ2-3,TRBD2,TGTGCCAGCAGCTTGGGACTAGCTACAGATACGCAGTATTTT,CASSLGLATDTQYF
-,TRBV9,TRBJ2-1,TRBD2,TGTGCCAGCAGCTCCCCCCTAGCGGGCCACAATGAGCAGTTCTTC,CASSSPLAGHNEQFF
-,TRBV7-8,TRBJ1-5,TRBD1,TGTGCCAGCAGCCGGGGGGGAGGGGGCGCGAGCAATCAGCCCCAGCATTTT,CASSRGGGGASNQPQHF
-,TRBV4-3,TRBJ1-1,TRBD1,TGCGCCAGCAGCCAAGTCGGACAGGCTTCTGAAGCTTTCTTT,CASSQVGQASEAFF
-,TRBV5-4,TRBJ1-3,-,TGTGCCAGCAGCCCCATAGGGGGGTCCTCCTCTGGAAACACCATATATTTT,CASSPIGGSSSGNTIYF
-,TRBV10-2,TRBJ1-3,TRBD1,TGCGCCAGCAGTGAGTCGACAGGGTCAGACGGAAACACCATATATTTT,CASSESTGSDGNTIYF
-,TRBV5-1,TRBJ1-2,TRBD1,TGCGCCAGCAGGGGGACAGGGGGTGAAACCCTTGGTGGCTACACCTTC,CASRGTGGETLGGYTF
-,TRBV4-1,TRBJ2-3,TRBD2,TGCGCCAGCAGCCAAGATCCGATGGGGGCGGGAGGGTCCTTGGGCACAGATACGCAGTATTTT,CASSQDPMGAGGSLGTDTQYF
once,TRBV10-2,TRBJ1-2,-,TGCGCCAGCAGTGGTAGCAGCATAAACTATGGCTACACCTTC,CASSGSSINYGYTF
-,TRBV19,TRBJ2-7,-,TGTGCCAGTAGTATGGCTGAGGACTCCAGTTACGAGCAGTACTTC,CASSMAEDSSYEQYF
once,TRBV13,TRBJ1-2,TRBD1,TGTGCCAGCAGCTTAGTTAGGGACAGCCTTCTCGCTAACTATGGCTACACCTTC,CASSLVRDSLLANYGYTF
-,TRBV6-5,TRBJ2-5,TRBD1,TGTGCCAGCAGCAAAAGGACAGGAAGTCAAGAGACCCAGTACTTC,CASSKRTGSQETQYF
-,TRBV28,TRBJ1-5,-,TGTGCCAGCAGTTTATGGGGTGTTCAAGATAGCAATCAGCCCCAGCATTTT,CASSLWGVQDSNQPQHF
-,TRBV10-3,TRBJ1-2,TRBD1,TGTGCCATCAGTGAGCCCCAGGGGGCGAGCTATGGCTACACCTTC,CAISEPQGASYGYTF
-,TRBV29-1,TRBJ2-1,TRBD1,TGCAGCGTTAGAGGGGGCCCCTACAATGAGCAGTTCTTC,CSVRGGPYNEQFF
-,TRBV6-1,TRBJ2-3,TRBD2,TGTGCCAGCAGTGAAGGATTAGGGACTATTCCAGATACGCAGTATTTT,CASSEGLGTIPDTQYF
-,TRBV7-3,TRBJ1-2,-,TGTGCCAGCAGCGCCGACAGAAGCTATGGCTACACCTTC,CASSADRSYGYTF